One and the same sample provided the 3 T cell receptor beta chains below, sequenced in a study of CD8 T cells in Susac syndrome. After extraction with the RNeasy kit, roughly 0.45 to 1 ug of the RNA was reverse transcribed using random hexamers. TCRdb analysed the immunoSEQ multiplex PCR reads with MiXCR anew, one entry per CDR3 protein. The repertoire has roughly 200,000 distinct CDR3 sequences, just under 95% of them found once; the top ten carry 0.085% to 0.1%. Sequencing was carried out using CD4+ T cells from PBMCs. The receptor set was obtained from a human donor with Susac syndrome.

The chain couples TRBV6-5 to TRBJ1-6, with no clear D. Trimming shortened V by 0 bases and J by 9 bases, and 6 bases separated the two germline ends. Germline CDR1 and CDR2: MNHEY and SVGAGI. The CDR3 is made up of 13 amino acids. The CDR3 nucleotides read TGTGCCAGCAGTTACTCAGTACGTTCACCCCTCCACTTT. Its protein product is CASSYSVRSPLHF.

This clonotype has a single count. CDR3 loop: CSVERGTGLYGYTF. CDR3 DNA sequence: TGCAGCGTTGAAAGAGGGACAGGATTATATGGCTACACCTTC. This rearrangement joins TRBV29-1 to TRBJ1-2, with 8 bases matching TRBD1. V shed 2 bases and J 5 bases; nucleotides not matched to a gene: 7. CDR3 size: 14 residues. Germline V lookup: CDR1 SQVTM, CDR2 ANQGSEA. The whole variable domain, filled in from reference TRBV29-1 and TRBJ1-2, reads SAVISQKPSRDICQRGTSLTIQCQVDSQVTMMFWYRQQPGQSLTLIATANQGSEATYESGFVIDKFPISRPNLTFSTLTVSNMSPEDSSIYLCSVERGTGLYGYTFGSGTRLTVV.

This clonotype was found once. This chain connects TRBV12-3 or TRBV12-4 to TRBJ2-2; D is possibly TRBD1 (5 bases). The V gene lost 6 bases and the J gene lost 3 bases, with 14 bases spanning the gap. The CDR3 has 15 amino acids. The CDR3 here is CASSLLGADTGELFF. The CDR3 nucleotides read TGTGCCAGCAGCCTGTTAGGGGCCGACACCGGGGAGCTGTTTTTT.